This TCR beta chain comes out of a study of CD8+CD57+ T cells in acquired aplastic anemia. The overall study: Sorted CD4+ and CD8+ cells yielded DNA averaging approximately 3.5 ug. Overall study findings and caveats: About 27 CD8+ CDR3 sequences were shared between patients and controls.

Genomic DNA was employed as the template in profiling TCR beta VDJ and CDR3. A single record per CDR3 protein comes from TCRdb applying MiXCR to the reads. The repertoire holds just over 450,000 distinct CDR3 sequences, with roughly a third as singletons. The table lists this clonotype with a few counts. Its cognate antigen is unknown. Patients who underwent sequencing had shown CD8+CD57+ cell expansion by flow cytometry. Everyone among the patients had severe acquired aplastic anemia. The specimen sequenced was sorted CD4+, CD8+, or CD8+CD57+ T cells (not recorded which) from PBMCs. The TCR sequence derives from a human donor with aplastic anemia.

The CDR3 spells CSAAPQRQLRNYGYTF. DNA of the CDR3: TGCAGTGCTGCACCCCAAAGGCAACTGAGAAACTATGGCTACACCTTC. This sequence joins TRBV20-1 and TRBJ1-2; D not certain. This CDR3 spans 16 amino acids. Germline V gives CDR1 DFQATT, CDR2 SNEGSKA (reference sequence). V shed 5 bases and J shed 2 bases, with 21 bases lying between them.